These 30 T cell receptor beta chains came from one sample sequenced in a study of blood T cells in healthy people across ages. A second PCR of 7 to 11 cycles used a sample-barcoded 5' primer and a J-beta primer mix. TCRdb reprocessed the 5' RACE reads with MiXCR, giving one entry per CDR3 protein. The sample consists of roughly 930,000 distinct CDR3 sequences, approximately 49% of them appearing once. Sample: blood. The receptor set was obtained from a man between 25 and 39 years old in good health.

In its sample, this clonotype was seen many times. V is TRBV28 and J is TRBJ2-5; 9 bases agree with TRBD2. Germline V gene data show CDR1 as MDHEN and CDR2 as SYDVKM. The CDR3 has 16 amino acids. V lost 4 bases and J lost 2; bases outside the gene matches: 8. CDR3 residues: CASSSIGGGVQETQYF. As DNA, the CDR3 is TGTGCCAGCAGTTCTATTGGCGGGGGGGTACAAGAGACCCAGTACTTC.

The chain has TRBV2 and TRBJ2-7, with D uncertain. Germline CDR1 reads SNHLY; CDR2 reads FYNNEI. The CDR3 covers 14 residues. Trimming shortened V by 4 bases and J by 2 bases, and 12 bases separated the two germline ends. CDR3 sequence reads: CASSGLPKTYEQYF. As DNA, the CDR3 is TGTGCCAGCAGTGGCCTACCGAAAACCTACGAGCAGTACTTC.

The chain links TRBV6-2 or TRBV6-3 to TRBJ1-1; 11 bases agree with TRBD1. V gave up 7 bases and J gave up 1 base; unmatched junction bases: 14. CDR3 length: 18 amino acids. CDR1 and CDR2 from the germline V gene are MNHEY and SVGEGT. CDR3 nucleotides: TGTGCCAGCAAACCGGGACAGGGGGACTTTAAGTCGAACACTGAAGCTTTCTTT. This sequence encodes CASKPGQGDFKSNTEAFF.

The chain carries TRBV29-1 and TRBJ2-7; tentatively, D is TRBD1 (6 bases). Germline CDR1 is SQVTM and CDR2 is ANQGSEA. The CDR3 length is 13 residues. The DNA of the CDR3 is TGCACCGGAAGTCGGACAGCACAAGATACCCAGTACTTC. Translation gives CTGSRTAQDTQYF.

Many counts were recorded for this clonotype. V gene TRBV29-1 combines with J gene TRBJ2-7; D is perhaps TRBD1 or TRBD2 (6 bases each). Germline V gene lookup returns CDR1 SQVTM and CDR2 ANQGSEA. The V and J ends lost 1 base and 7 bases respectively, with 8 bases between them. There are 11 residues in the CDR3. The CDR3 is CSVEGGTEQYF. The CDR3 DNA is TGCAGCGTTGAAGGCGGGACAGAGCAGTACTTC.

The count of this clonotype is one. The chain uses TRBV6-2 or TRBV6-3 and TRBJ2-3; D tentatively reads TRBD1 or TRBD2 (6 bases each). The CDR3 contains 15 residues. V lost 7 bases and J 3 bases, leaving 17 bases between the germline ends. Germline CDR1 and CDR2: MNHEY and SVGEGT. In nucleotides, the CDR3 is TGTGCCAGCACCCCGAGGGGGGCCGGGACAGATACGCAGTATTTT. Its translation: CASTPRGAGTDTQYF.

The chain is built from TRBV28 and TRBJ2-5, with D perhaps assigned TRBD1 or TRBD2 (5 bases each). The length of the CDR3 is 13 residues. Germline V gene sequence: CDR1 MDHEN, CDR2 SYDVKM. Trimming removed 6 bases at V and 4 bases at J, with 12 bases between. The CDR3 loop reads CASRLSGGETQYF. The CDR3 DNA reads TGTGCCAGCAGACTATCTGGGGGAGAGACCCAGTACTTC.

This chain links TRBV4-1 with TRBJ2-7, with D uncertain. Looked up from germline, CDR1 is MGHRA and CDR2 is YSYEKL. There are 15 residues in the CDR3. V shed 0 bases and J shed 2 bases, with 11 bases lying between them. The CDR3 here is CASSQDHPATYEQYF. CDR3 coding DNA: TGCGCCAGCAGCCAAGATCATCCAGCAACCTACGAGCAGTACTTC.

This clonotype was detected once. The CDR3 sequence: CASGSPTGTGNQPQHF. Written as DNA, the CDR3 is TGTGCCAGCGGATCTCCGACCGGGACAGGCAATCAGCCCCAGCATTTT. This chain joins TRBV27 and TRBJ1-5; 7 nucleotides match TRBD1. The junction had 12 bases not matched to a gene; V was cut back by 8 bases and J by 2 bases. This CDR3 region has 16 residues. Per germline, CDR1 MNHEY and CDR2 SMNVEV (reference sequence).

The rearrangement joins TRBV7-3 to TRBJ2-7; TRBD1 matches at 7 bases. CDR1 is SGHTA and CDR2 is FQGTGA in the germline V gene. V shed 1 base and J 2 bases; nucleotides not matched to a gene: 5. The CDR3 totals 15 residues. CDR3 sequence (DNA): TGTGCCAGCAGCTTAAGGGACAGCACGCCCTACGAGCAGTACTTC. Its protein is CASSLRDSTPYEQYF.

This clonotype has a handful of counts. V gene TRBV6-5 combines with J gene TRBJ2-1, with 7 bases fitting TRBD2. The CDR3 length is 15 residues. The germline CDR1 and CDR2 sequences are MNHEY and SVGAGI. Germline trimming cut 3 bases from V and 7 bases from J; bases unmatched to any gene: 9. DNA of the CDR3: TGTGCCAGCAGTTATAGTCGGACTAGGAATAATGAGCAGTTCTTC. It specifies CASSYSRTRNNEQFF.

The CDR3 DNA sequence: TGTGCCAGCAGTGAGTATACATGGGGCAATCAGCCCCAGCATTTT. This gives the protein CASSEYTWGNQPQHF. V is TRBV6-1 and J is TRBJ1-5; no clear D. Germline CDR1 is MNHNS and CDR2 is SASEGT. This CDR3 comprises 15 residues. The V gene lost 3 bases and the J gene lost 2 bases, with 11 bases spanning the gap.

The sample holds a few counts of this clonotype. The V call is TRBV27, the J call TRBJ1-2; D is unclear. V was cut by 6 bases and J by 0 bases, with 11 bases left in between. This CDR3 region has 14 residues. Germline loops: CDR1 MNHEY, CDR2 SMNVEV (reference sequence). In nucleotides, the CDR3 is TGTGCCAGCAGCGAAACTAAAGCTAACTATGGCTACACCTTC. Translation gives CASSETKANYGYTF.

This chain uses TRBV19 with TRBJ2-5; 12 nucleotides agree with TRBD1. From germline, CDR1 is LNHDA and CDR2 SQIVND (reference sequence). The ends lost 7 bases at V and 11 bases at J; junction bases unmatched: 11. This CDR3 spans 14 amino acids. CDR3 protein: CASTPGQGALEQYF. CDR3 bases: TGTGCCAGTACGCCGGGACAGGGGGCGCTTGAGCAGTACTTC.

The sample holds a few counts of this clonotype. The chain employs TRBV9 and TRBJ2-5, with D uncertain. Per germline, CDR1 SGDLS and CDR2 YYNGEE. Trimming removed 0 bases at V and 4 bases at J, with 13 bases between. The CDR3 is 15 residues long. The CDR3 DNA reads TGTGCCAGCAGCGTAGATCTGGGTAGGGCAGAGACCCAGTACTTC. This encodes CASSVDLGRAETQYF.

There are a few counts of this clonotype. This chain uses TRBV12-3 or TRBV12-4 with TRBJ2-5; D uncertain. Trimming removed 3 bases at V and 2 bases at J, with 13 bases between. CDR3 length equals 15 residues. The CDR3 is CASSFYRQTQETQYF. The CDR3 nucleotides are TGTGCCAGCAGTTTTTATCGGCAAACTCAAGAGACCCAGTACTTC.

This clonotype occurred once. The rearrangement links TRBV4-1 to TRBJ2-5; TRBD2 agrees at 8 bases. The end of the DNA aligns better with TRBJ2-7, so the J call may be wrong. Germline V gene lookup returns CDR1 MGHRA and CDR2 YSYEKL. This CDR3 has 15 residues. The CDR3 nucleotides read TGCGCCAGCAGCCACCCCGGGGGGGGTTTGGACGAGCAGTACTTC. Translated: CASSHPGGGLDEQYF.

This chain uses TRBV7-2 with TRBJ1-2; D is unclear. This CDR3 contains 12 residues. Germline CDR1 and CDR2: SGHTA and FQGNSA. V dropped 3 bases and J dropped 4 bases, with 6 bases sitting between them. CDR3 loop: CASSLGIYGYTF. DNA for the CDR3: TGTGCCAGCAGCTTGGGGATCTATGGCTACACCTTC. Supplemented by reference TRBV7-2 and TRBJ1-2, the full variable domain reads GAGVSQSPSNKVTEKGKDVELRCDPISGHTALYWYRQSLGQGLEFLIYFQGNSAPDKSGLPSDRFSAERTGGSVSTLTIQRTQQEDSAVYLCASSLGIYGYTFGSGTRLTVV.

The chain recombines TRBV4-2 with TRBJ2-4, with 7 nucleotides matching TRBD1. V lost 5 bases to trimming and J lost 6 bases; unmatched junction nucleotides: 13. The CDR3 covers 16 residues. CDR1 is LGHNA, CDR2 YNFKEQ, per germline. CDR3 residues: CASSATDQGDGNIQYF. Here the CDR3 DNA reads TGTGCCAGCAGCGCGACGGATCAGGGGGATGGAAACATTCAGTACTTC.

The CDR3 region has the DNA TGTGCCAGCAGTGGCCAGGGGGATGATGGGGCCAACGTCCTGACTTTC. The encoded protein is CASSGQGDDGANVLTF. The chain uses TRBV6-4 and TRBJ2-6, with TRBD1 matching over 7 bases. Per the germline V gene, CDR1 is MRHNA and CDR2 is SNTAGT. The length of the CDR3 is 16 residues. With V trimmed by 4 bases and J by 3 bases, 6 bases remained unmatched.

There are a few counts of this clonotype. The rearrangement joins TRBV5-1 to TRBJ2-5; unclear D gene. Gene TRBJ2-7 matches the end of the DNA better, so the J call may be wrong. Germline CDR1 SGHRS, CDR2 YFSETQ. There are 14 residues in the CDR3. Here the CDR3 reads CASSLGQPLYEQYF. The CDR3 region has the DNA TGCGCCAGCAGCTTGGGGCAGCCACTTTACGAGCAGTACTTC.

This clonotype was detected only a few times. V gene TRBV12-3 or TRBV12-4 combines with J gene TRBJ2-3, with 12 bases lining up with TRBD2. The CDR3 is 16 residues long. J was trimmed by 4 bases and V by 6 bases; bases with no gene match: 8. The CDR3: CASSFLAGGLADTQYF. Written as DNA, the CDR3 is TGTGCCAGCAGCTTTCTAGCGGGGGGGCTCGCAGATACGCAGTATTTT.

The J gene is TRBJ2-2, the V gene TRBV20-1; D not resolved. The CDR3 totals 14 residues. V was clipped by 3 bases and J by 6 bases, with 14 bases between them. In germline, CDR1 is DFQATT, CDR2 SNEGSKA (reference sequence). CDR3 coding DNA: TGCAGTGCTAGGTCGCTGCTGCCCGCCGGGGAGCTGTTTTTT. Amino acid sequence: CSARSLLPAGELFF.

The rearrangement uses TRBV30 and TRBJ2-7, with a possible D match to TRBD1 (5 bases). The CDR3 length is 11 residues. V lost 0 bases to trimming and J lost 10 bases, with 10 bases between them. Germline V gene lookup returns CDR1 GTSNPN and CDR2 SVGIG (reference sequence). The CDR3 sequence: CAWSVPGIQYF. CDR3 nucleotide sequence: TGTGCCTGGAGTGTACCAGGGATCCAGTACTTC.

The J gene is TRBJ1-1, the V gene TRBV12-3 or TRBV12-4; D unresolved. CDR3 length equals 14 residues. The germline V and J ends were trimmed by 3 bases and 2 bases, with 10 bases remaining between them. The CDR3 spells CASSFSGLNTEAFF. The CDR3 nucleotides read TGTGCCAGCAGTTTTTCCGGACTTAACACTGAAGCTTTCTTT.

The rearrangement joins TRBV27 to TRBJ2-7, with 8 positions matching TRBD1. The CDR3 is 14 amino acids. CDR1 MNHEY and CDR2 SMNVEV come from the germline V gene (reference sequence). With 2 bases clipped from V and 3 bases from J, the junction kept 3 bases outside the gene matches. The CDR3 coding sequence is TGTGCCAGCAGTTTACAGGGGGCTAACTACGAGCAGTACTTC. It specifies CASSLQGANYEQYF.

The table lists this clonotype with a few counts. The chain links TRBV6-4 to TRBJ1-2; D gene uncertain. Germline V lookup: CDR1 MRHNA, CDR2 SNTAGT. CDR3 length: 12 amino acids. The V gene lost 2 bases and the J gene lost 4 bases, with 5 bases spanning the gap. CDR3 coding DNA: TGTGCCAGCAGTGACGAGATCTATGGCTACACCTTC. Its protein product is CASSDEIYGYTF.

The genes are TRBV15 and TRBJ2-7; 7 bases are a match to TRBD1. Germline CDR1 LNHNV, CDR2 YYDKDF (reference sequence). The J segment lost 5 bases and the V segment lost 3 bases, leaving 13 bases of the junction unmatched. The CDR3 covers 16 residues. For the CDR3, the DNA is TGTGCCACCAGCAGGGGTAACAGGGGTCTTAAGGACGAGCAGTACTTC. Translated: CATSRGNRGLKDEQYF.

In this sample, this clonotype turned up once. This chain connects TRBV6-5 to TRBJ1-2, with a possible D match to TRBD1 (6 bases). The V and J ends lost 0 bases and 0 bases respectively, with 11 bases between them. This CDR3 has 16 residues. From germline, CDR1 is MNHEY and CDR2 SVGAGI. The CDR3 region is CASSYSTSGANYGYTF. The CDR3 DNA sequence: TGTGCCAGCAGTTACTCGACCTCAGGGGCTAACTATGGCTACACCTTC.

This clonotype was recorded only once. This rearrangement joins TRBV6-2 or TRBV6-3 to TRBJ1-1; D is undetermined. Germline assignment: CDR1 MNHEY and CDR2 SVGEGT. CDR3 length equals 15 residues. Trimming pared 2 bases from V and 1 base from J, leaving 11 bases between. CDR3 region: CASSYEADANTEAFF. CDR3 DNA: TGTGCCAGCAGTTACGAGGCGGATGCGAACACTGAAGCTTTCTTT.